The sequence of this T cell receptor (beta chain) was determined in a study of blood T cells in healthy people across ages. A second PCR of 7 to 11 cycles used a sample-barcoded 5' primer and a J-beta primer mix. TCRdb passed the 5' RACE reads through MiXCR, listing each CDR3 protein once. Altogether fewer than 650,000 distinct CDR3 sequences are present, around 27% being singletons, with the ten largest covering 3% to 4%. Overall study findings and caveats: The unsorted PBMCs prevented any conclusive comparison of naive versus antigen-experienced cells.

Concerning this clonotype itself: Its cognate antigen is unknown.

Germline assignment: CDR1 LGHDT and CDR2 YNNKEL (reference sequence). The V and J ends lost 5 bases and 8 bases respectively, with 19 bases between them. The CDR3 loop spans 15 amino acids. This sample was also put to use in a study of T cells of mothers and their children. That report notes: Over five children, together with their three healthy Caucasian mothers, made up the donors. Thymic selection molds TCR recombination products alike in related and unrelated pairs. Compared with unrelated pairs, related mother-child pairs had slightly higher, non-significant overlap.

The sample was blood. The sequence was collected from a boy between 2 and 10 years old in good health. The V gene is TRBV3-1, the J gene TRBJ2-4; TRBD2 might be the D (5 bases). CDR3 sequence reads: CASSSAAGTVDIQYF. In DNA form, the CDR3 reads TGTGCCAGCAGCTCCGCGGCGGGCACCGTGGACATTCAGTACTTC. Based on the CDR3 plus reference TRBV3-1 and TRBJ2-4, the full variable domain is DTAVSQTPKYLVTQMGNDKSIKCEQNLGHDTMYWYKQDSKKFLKIMFSYNNKELIINETVPNRFSPKSPDKAHLNLHINSLELGDSAVYFCASSSAAGTVDIQYFGAGTRLSVL.